These T cell receptor beta chains were read from a single sample in a study of T-cell reconstitution after alpha-beta-depleted transplantation in children. TCRdb ran MiXCR on the PCR reads and lists one entry per CDR3 protein. This sample has 900,000 or so distinct CDR3 sequences, with about 16% found just once. Material: PBMCs, mostly from graft donor cells, obtained 360 days after TCRalphabeta/CD19-depleted stem cell transplant. These TCRs come from a male patient under 18 who had a stem cell transplant for acute lymphoblastic leukemia, so the T cells may come from the graft donor. CDR3s include the opening cysteine and the closing phenylalanine or tryptophan. The D gene is left open where the match is weak. Only some rows state a clone size, as once, few, many or a class for expanded clones.

>TRBV9|TRBJ1-1|few|-
TGTGCCAGCAGCGGGCAACCTCCCTATTCGGACACTGAAGCTTTCTTT
CASSGQPPYSDTEAFF
>TRBV20-1|TRBJ1-6|-|-
TGCAGTGCTAGAGAAAGGGGACCCACTAATTCACCCCTCCACTTT
CSARERGPTNSPLHF
>TRBV5-1|TRBJ2-5|-|-
TGCGCCAGCAGCTTGGAGGTGGCCAAGGGAGAGACCCAGTACTTC
CASSLEVAKGETQYF
>TRBV5-1|TRBJ1-1|-|-
TGCGCCAGCAGCACCGACGGGACAAGCGCTTTCTTT
CASSTDGTSAFF
>TRBV27|TRBJ2-2|-|TRBD2
TGTGCCAGCAGTTTATCCCGCACTAGCGGGAGAATCACCGGGGAGCTGTTTTTT
CASSLSRTSGRITGELFF
>TRBV2|TRBJ2-7|few|TRBD1
TGTGCCAGCGTAAGGCGGGCAGGGGGCACCTACGAGCAGTACTTC
CASVRRAGGTYEQYF
>TRBV5-1|TRBJ2-1|-|TRBD1
TGCGCCAGCAGCATGTGGACAGGGCCCCAGTTCTTC
CASSMWTGPQFF
>TRBV11-2|TRBJ2-2|few|-
TGTGCCAGCAGCTTAGTGGGGACCTCTCTCGCCGGGGAGCTGTTTTTT
CASSLVGTSLAGELFF
>TRBV27|TRBJ2-2|-|-
TGTGCCAGCAGTTTACTCACAGAGACCGGGGAGCTGTTTTTT
CASSLLTETGELFF
>TRBV9|TRBJ2-1|many|TRBD2
TGTGCCAGCAGCGTACTAGCGGGATACAACAATGAGCAGTTCTTC
CASSVLAGYNNEQFF
>TRBV7-9|TRBJ2-1|many|TRBD2
TGTGCCAGCAGCCCGCAAGCGGGAACCTACAATGAGCAGTTCTTC
CASSPQAGTYNEQFF
>TRBV5-4|TRBJ2-1|-|TRBD2
TGTGCCAGCAGGATCGGACTAGCGGGAGCCAATGAGCAGTTCTTC
CASRIGLAGANEQFF
>TRBV7-9|TRBJ2-3|many|TRBD2
TGTGCCAGCAGCCTCCCGGGACTAGCGGGAGTCCCATATTTT
CASSLPGLAGVPYF
>TRBV27|TRBJ2-4|-|-
TGTGCCAGCAGTTCCTCAGTTCGATTAGCCAAAAACATTCAGTACTTC
CASSSSVRLAKNIQYF
>TRBV24-1|TRBJ2-1|-|-
TGTGCCACCAGTGATTACAAGGTCTCCTACAATGAGCAGTTCTTC
CATSDYKVSYNEQFF
>TRBV7-9|TRBJ1-1|many|-
TGTGCCAGCAGCCTCTCACAGGGCCGGACTGAAGCTTTCTTT
CASSLSQGRTEAFF
>TRBV20-1|TRBJ2-3|few|TRBD2
TGCAGGGGGACTAGCGGGAGAAGGCCTAAGCGCACAGATACGCAGTATTTT
CRGTSGRRPKRTDTQYF
>TRBV12-3/TRBV12-4|TRBJ2-7|few|TRBD2
TGTGCCAGCTCCCGCGGGAGCGACTACTACGAGCAGTACTTC
CASSRGSDYYEQYF
>TRBV5-1|TRBJ1-3|few|-
TGCGCCAGCAGCAAGGGCCAGGGGTACGGAAACACCATATATTTT
CASSKGQGYGNTIYF
>TRBV5-1|TRBJ2-5|few|TRBD2
TGCGCCAGCAGCTTGGTGGCTAGCGGGAGTAAAGAGACCCAGTACTTC
CASSLVASGSKETQYF
>TRBV15|TRBJ2-1|-|-
TGTGCCACCAGCCCCAGTCGCACGCGGAGCTACAATGAGCAGTTCTTC
CATSPSRTRSYNEQFF
>TRBV3-1|TRBJ2-2|-|-
TGTGCCAGCAGCCGGGTTAGACCGAACACCGGGGAGCTGTTTTTT
CASSRVRPNTGELFF
>TRBV10-3|TRBJ2-1|-|TRBD2
TGTGCCATCAGTGAGTCGGGACTAGCGGGAAGCAATGAGCAGTTCTTC
CAISESGLAGSNEQFF
>TRBV15|TRBJ2-3|-|TRBD2
TGTGCCACCAGACTAGCGGGAATAACAGATACGCAGTATTTT
CATRLAGITDTQYF
>TRBV5-1|TRBJ2-7|-|TRBD1
TGCGCCAGCAGCTTTTTTCGGACAGGGGGCTTCGACGAGCAGTACTTC
CASSFFRTGGFDEQYF
>TRBV7-6|TRBJ2-5|few|TRBD1
TGTGCCAGCAGCTCCGGGACAGCATTAATTCAGTACCAAGAGACCCAGTACTTC
CASSSGTALIQYQETQYF
>TRBV5-1|TRBJ2-7|-|TRBD1
TGCGCCAGCAGCCCCGCCCGGACAGGTCCCTACGAGCAGTACTTC
CASSPARTGPYEQYF